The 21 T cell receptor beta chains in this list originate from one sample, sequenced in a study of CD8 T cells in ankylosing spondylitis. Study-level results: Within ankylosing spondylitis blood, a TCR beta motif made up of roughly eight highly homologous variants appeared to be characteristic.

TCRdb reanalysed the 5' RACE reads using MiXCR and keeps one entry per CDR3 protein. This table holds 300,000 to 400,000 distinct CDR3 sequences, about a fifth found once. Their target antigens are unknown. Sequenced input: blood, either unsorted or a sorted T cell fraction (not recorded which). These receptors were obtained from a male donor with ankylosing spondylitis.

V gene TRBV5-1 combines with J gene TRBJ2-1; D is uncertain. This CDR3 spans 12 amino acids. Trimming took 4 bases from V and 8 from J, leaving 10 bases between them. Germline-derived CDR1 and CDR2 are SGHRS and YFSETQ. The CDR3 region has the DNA TGCGCCAGCAGCAATGTCGTGGATGAGCAGTTCTTC. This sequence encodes CASSNVVDEQFF.

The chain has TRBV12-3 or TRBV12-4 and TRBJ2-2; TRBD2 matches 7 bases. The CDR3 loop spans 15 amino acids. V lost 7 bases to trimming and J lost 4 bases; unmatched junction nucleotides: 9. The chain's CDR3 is CASNEVGGVTGELFF. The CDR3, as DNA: TGTGCCAGCAATGAGGTGGGAGGGGTCACCGGGGAGCTGTTTTTT.

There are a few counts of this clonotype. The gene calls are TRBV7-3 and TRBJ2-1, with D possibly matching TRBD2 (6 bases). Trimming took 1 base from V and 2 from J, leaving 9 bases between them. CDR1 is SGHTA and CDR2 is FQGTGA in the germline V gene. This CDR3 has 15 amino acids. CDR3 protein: CASSLRLGPYNEQFF. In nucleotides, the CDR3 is TGTGCCAGCAGCTTAAGACTAGGGCCCTACAATGAGCAGTTCTTC.

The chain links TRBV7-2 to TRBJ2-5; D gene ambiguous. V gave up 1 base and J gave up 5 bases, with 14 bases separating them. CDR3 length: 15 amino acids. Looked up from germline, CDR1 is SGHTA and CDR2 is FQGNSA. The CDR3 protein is CASSLVAQPDETQYF. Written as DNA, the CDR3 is TGTGCCAGCAGCTTAGTAGCCCAGCCTGACGAGACCCAGTACTTC.

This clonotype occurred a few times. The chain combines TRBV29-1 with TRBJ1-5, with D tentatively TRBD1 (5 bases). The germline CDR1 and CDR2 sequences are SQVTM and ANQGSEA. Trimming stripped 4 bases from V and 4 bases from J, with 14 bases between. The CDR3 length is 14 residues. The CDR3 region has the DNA TGCAGCGTTGGTGGGGCCTCAACTAATCAGCCCCAGCATTTT. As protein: CSVGGASTNQPQHF. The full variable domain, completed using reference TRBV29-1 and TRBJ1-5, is SAVISQKPSRDICQRGTSLTIQCQVDSQVTMMFWYRQQPGQSLTLIATANQGSEATYESGFVIDKFPISRPNLTFSTLTVSNMSPEDSSIYLCSVGGASTNQPQHFGDGTRLSIL.

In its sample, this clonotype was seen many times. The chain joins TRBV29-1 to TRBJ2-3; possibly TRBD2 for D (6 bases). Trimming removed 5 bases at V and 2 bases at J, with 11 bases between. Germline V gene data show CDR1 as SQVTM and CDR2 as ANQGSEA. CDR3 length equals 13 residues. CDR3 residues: CSVQGGNTDTQYF. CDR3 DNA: TGCAGCGTTCAAGGCGGGAACACAGATACGCAGTATTTT.

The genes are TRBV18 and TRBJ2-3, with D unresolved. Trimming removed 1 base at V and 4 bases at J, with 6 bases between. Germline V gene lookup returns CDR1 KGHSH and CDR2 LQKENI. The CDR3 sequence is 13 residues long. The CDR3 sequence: CASSPLQSDTQYF. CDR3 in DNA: TGTGCCAGCTCACCACTACAGTCAGATACGCAGTATTTT.

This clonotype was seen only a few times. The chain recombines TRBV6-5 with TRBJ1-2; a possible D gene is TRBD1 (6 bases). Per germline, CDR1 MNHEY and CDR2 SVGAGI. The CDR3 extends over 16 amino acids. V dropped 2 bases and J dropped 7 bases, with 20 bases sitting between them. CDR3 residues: CASSYPGRGGVGGYTF. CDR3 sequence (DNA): TGTGCCAGCAGTTACCCCGGCCGGGGGGGCGTTGGTGGCTACACCTTC.

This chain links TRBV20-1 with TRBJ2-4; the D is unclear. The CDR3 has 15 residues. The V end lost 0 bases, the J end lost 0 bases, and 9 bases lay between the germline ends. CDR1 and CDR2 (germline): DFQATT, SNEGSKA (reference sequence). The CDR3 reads CSARDPDVAKNIQYF. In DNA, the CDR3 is TGCAGTGCTAGAGACCCAGACGTAGCCAAAAACATTCAGTACTTC.

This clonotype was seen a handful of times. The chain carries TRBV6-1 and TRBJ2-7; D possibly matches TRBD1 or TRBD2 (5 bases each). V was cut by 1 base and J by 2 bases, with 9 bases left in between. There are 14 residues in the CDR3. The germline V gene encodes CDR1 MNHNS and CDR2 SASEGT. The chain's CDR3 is CASSEEGPTYEQYF. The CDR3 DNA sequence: TGTGCCAGCAGTGAAGAGGGACCAACCTACGAGCAGTACTTC.

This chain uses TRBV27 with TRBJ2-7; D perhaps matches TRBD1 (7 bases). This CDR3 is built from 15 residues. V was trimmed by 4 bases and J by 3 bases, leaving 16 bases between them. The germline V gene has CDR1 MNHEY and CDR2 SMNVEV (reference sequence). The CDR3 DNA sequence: TGTGCCAGCAGTTCGGGGGCCCCAGGGGGCTACGAGCAGTACTTC. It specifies CASSSGAPGGYEQYF.

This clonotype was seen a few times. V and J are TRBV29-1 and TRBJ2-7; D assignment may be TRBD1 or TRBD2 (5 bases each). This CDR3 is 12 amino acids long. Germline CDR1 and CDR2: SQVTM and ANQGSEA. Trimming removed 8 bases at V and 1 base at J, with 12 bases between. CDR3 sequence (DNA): TGCAGCTTTCAGGGAGTATCCTACGAGCAGTACTTC. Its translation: CSFQGVSYEQYF.

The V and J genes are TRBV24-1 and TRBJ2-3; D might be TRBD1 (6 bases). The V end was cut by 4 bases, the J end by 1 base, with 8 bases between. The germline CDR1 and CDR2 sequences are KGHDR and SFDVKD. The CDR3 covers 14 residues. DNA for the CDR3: TGTGCCACCAGTGAGGCAGGGGGCACAGATACGCAGTATTTT. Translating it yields CATSEAGGTDTQYF.

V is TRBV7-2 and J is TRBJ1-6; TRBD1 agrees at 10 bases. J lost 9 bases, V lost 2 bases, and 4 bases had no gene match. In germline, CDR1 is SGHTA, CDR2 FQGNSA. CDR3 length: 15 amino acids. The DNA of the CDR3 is TGTGCCAGCAGCTTACCGGGACAGGGGAGTTCACCCCTCCACTTT. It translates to CASSLPGQGSSPLHF.

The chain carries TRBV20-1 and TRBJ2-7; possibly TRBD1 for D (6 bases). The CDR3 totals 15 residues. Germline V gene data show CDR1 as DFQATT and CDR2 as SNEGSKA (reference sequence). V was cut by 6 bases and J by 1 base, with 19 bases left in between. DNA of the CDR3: TGCAGTGCCAACAGACCAGGGGTCGGGTCCTACGAGCAGTACTTC. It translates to CSANRPGVGSYEQYF.

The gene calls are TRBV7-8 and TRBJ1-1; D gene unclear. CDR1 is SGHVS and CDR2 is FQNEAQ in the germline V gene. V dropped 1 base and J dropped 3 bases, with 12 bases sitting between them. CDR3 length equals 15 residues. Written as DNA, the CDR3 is TGTGCCAGCAGCTTAGAGGGCTTTTCTTACACTGAAGCTTTCTTT. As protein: CASSLEGFSYTEAFF.

The DNA for the CDR3 is TGTGCCAGCAGTCTAGGGGTGGCAGCCTGGGGCTACACCTTC. It specifies CASSLGVAAWGYTF. V gene TRBV12-3 or TRBV12-4 combines with J gene TRBJ1-2; D may be TRBD1 (5 bases). The CDR3 runs to 14 residues. The V end lost 5 bases, the J end lost 8 bases, and 18 bases lay between the germline ends.

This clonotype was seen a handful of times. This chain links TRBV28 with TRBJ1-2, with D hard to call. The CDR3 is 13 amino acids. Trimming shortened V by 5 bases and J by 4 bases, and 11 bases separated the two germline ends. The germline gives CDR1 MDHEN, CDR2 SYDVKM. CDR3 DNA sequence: TGTGCCAGCAGTCCCCGTGATCGCTATGGCTACACCTTC. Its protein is CASSPRDRYGYTF.

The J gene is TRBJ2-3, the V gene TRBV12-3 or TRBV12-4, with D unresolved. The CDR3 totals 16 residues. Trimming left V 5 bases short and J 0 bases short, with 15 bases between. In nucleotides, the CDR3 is TGTGCCAGCAGTCCCCTTCCGCCCGGTAGCACAGATACGCAGTATTTT. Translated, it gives CASSPLPPGSTDTQYF.

The CDR3 nucleotides read TGTGCCAGCAGCTTACTGGGGGGGTCTAATCAGCCCCAGCATTTT. This codes for CASSLLGGSNQPQHF. The rearrangement links TRBV5-6 to TRBJ1-5; TRBD1 might be the D (5 bases). Germline assignment: CDR1 SGHDT and CDR2 YYEEEE. CDR3 length equals 15 residues. Trimming took 2 bases from V and 4 from J, leaving 13 bases between them.

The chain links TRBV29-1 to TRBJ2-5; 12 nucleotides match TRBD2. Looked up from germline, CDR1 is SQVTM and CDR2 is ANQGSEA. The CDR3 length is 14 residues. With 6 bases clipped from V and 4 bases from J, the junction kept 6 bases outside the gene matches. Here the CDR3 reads CSVSTSGRGETQYF. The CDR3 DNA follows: TGCAGCGTCTCGACTAGCGGGAGAGGAGAGACCCAGTACTTC.